This entry lists 12 T cell receptor beta chains sequenced from one sample in a study of post-analysis software for immune sequencing data. Built from TCR beta cDNA, the libraries had unique molecular identifiers in them. MiXCR, run by TCRdb on the PCR reads, gives a single entry per CDR3 protein. The table shows under 200,000 distinct CDR3 sequences, with 35% to 40% occurring only once. This specimen was blood, taken after autologous hematopoietic stem cell transplantation. The receptors were gathered from a girl between 5 and 17 years old with multiple sclerosis.

This clonotype showed up just a few times. V usage is TRBV5-1 and J usage is TRBJ2-7; D call uncertain. This CDR3 is 14 amino acids long. Trimming shortened V by 2 bases and J by 0 bases, and 9 bases separated the two germline ends. Germline assignment: CDR1 SGHRS and CDR2 YFSETQ. This CDR3 is CASSFRPRSYEQYF. As DNA, the CDR3 is TGCGCCAGCAGCTTTCGCCCACGCTCCTACGAGCAGTACTTC. The full variable domain, in which reference TRBV5-1 and TRBJ2-7 provide the parts outside the CDR3, is KAGVTQTPRYLIKTRGQQVTLSCSPISGHRSVSWYQQTPGQGLQFLFEYFSETQRNKGNFPGRFSGRQFSNSRSEMNVSTLELGDSALYLCASSFRPRSYEQYFGPGTRLTVT.

The rearrangement uses TRBV10-3 and TRBJ2-4; 10 bases map to TRBD1. The J call is doubtful: the DNA matches TRBJ2-7 better. Per germline, CDR1 ENHRY and CDR2 SYGVKD. CDR3 length: 14 amino acids. CDR3 region: CAINAGTGDYEQYF. DNA of the CDR3: TGTGCCATCAATGCCGGGACAGGGGACTACGAGCAGTACTTC.

In its sample, this clonotype was seen many times. This chain links TRBV6-6 with TRBJ2-7; 8 bases agree with TRBD2. The junction had 3 bases not matched to a gene; V was cut back by 6 bases and J by 2 bases. The CDR3 consists of 13 residues. CDR1 is MNHNY and CDR2 is SVGAGI in the germline V gene (reference sequence). The CDR3 is CASSQTSAYEQYF. Written as DNA, the CDR3 is TGTGCCAGCAGCCAGACTAGCGCCTACGAGCAGTACTTC.

Here the CDR3 reads CASTPSGADTQYF. DNA of the CDR3: TGTGCCAGCACCCCCTCCGGGGCAGATACGCAGTATTTT. The chain uses TRBV27 and TRBJ2-3; maybe TRBD2 (5 bases). The length of the CDR3 is 13 residues. Germline lookup yields CDR1 MNHEY and CDR2 SMNVEV (reference sequence). Trimming took 7 bases from V and 4 from J, leaving 12 bases between them.

The chain uses TRBV12-3 or TRBV12-4 and TRBJ1-2; D uncertain. The V end lost 1 base, the J end lost 3 bases, and 6 bases lay between the germline ends. The CDR3 is 13 residues long. The CDR3 region has the DNA TGTGCCAGCAGTTTAGGGCCCGACTATGGCTACACCTTC. This translates into CASSLGPDYGYTF.

V is TRBV29-1 and J is TRBJ2-1; D remains ambiguous. The CDR3 length is 13 residues. The germline V gene encodes CDR1 SQVTM and CDR2 ANQGSEA. V was cut by 7 bases and J by 6 bases, with 16 bases left in between. The CDR3 loop is CSAQVSPVNEQFF. Written as DNA, the CDR3 is TGCAGCGCTCAGGTCAGCCCGGTCAATGAGCAGTTCTTC.

V gene TRBV6-2 or TRBV6-3 combines with J gene TRBJ2-3; D may match TRBD1 or TRBD2 (5 bases each). The length of the CDR3 is 13 residues. Germline CDR1 and CDR2: MNHEY and SVGEGT. The V end was cut by 4 bases, the J end by 9 bases, with 14 bases between. CDR3 loop: CASSSPGTRTQYF. The DNA for the CDR3 is TGTGCCAGCAGTTCCCCGGGGACCCGGACGCAGTATTTT.

This clonotype was observed a single time. The CDR3 DNA reads TGTGCCAGCAGGTTGGGGGAGCAGGACTACGAGCAGTACTTC. It specifies CASRLGEQDYEQYF. The gene calls are TRBV27 and TRBJ2-5; D is tentatively TRBD1 or TRBD2 (5 bases each). The J call is in doubt because the DNA end fits TRBJ2-7 better. In germline, CDR1 is MNHEY, CDR2 SMNVEV (reference sequence). This CDR3 spans 14 amino acids.

The chain couples TRBV10-3 to TRBJ2-3; 11 bases fit TRBD2. Germline CDR1 reads ENHRY; CDR2 reads SYGVKD. Losses at the gene ends were 8 bases for V and 5 bases for J; bases not matched to a gene: 6. The CDR3 totals 14 residues. The DNA for the CDR3 is TGTGCCATCGGTAGCGGGAGGGCGGGAGATACGCAGTATTTT. The encoded protein is CAIGSGRAGDTQYF.

This clonotype was seen only a few times. This sequence joins TRBV7-2 and TRBJ2-7; D possibly corresponds to TRBD1 (6 bases). The CDR3 is 13 amino acids. Germline loops: CDR1 SGHTA, CDR2 FQGNSA. Trimming shortened V by 3 bases and J by 3 bases, and 9 bases separated the two germline ends. In nucleotides, the CDR3 is TGTGCCAGCAGCTTGAACAGGGACTACGAGCAGTACTTC. This encodes CASSLNRDYEQYF.

The J gene is TRBJ2-6, the V gene TRBV6-4; possibly TRBD1 for D (6 bases). V lost 10 bases to trimming and J lost 3 bases, with 19 bases between them. CDR3 length: 16 amino acids. CDR1 MRHNA and CDR2 SNTAGT come from the germline V gene. The CDR3 protein is CANAPAGASGANVLTF. CDR3 bases: TGTGCCAACGCCCCGGCAGGGGCGAGTGGGGCCAACGTCCTGACTTTC.

The rearrangement joins TRBV2 to TRBJ2-7; D is tentatively TRBD1 or TRBD2 (5 bases each). The CDR3 is 14 amino acids. CDR1 is SNHLY and CDR2 is FYNNEI in the germline V gene. Trimming removed 11 bases from V and 6 bases from J, with 23 bases in between. Here the CDR3 reads CAQQGRLELREQYF. The CDR3, as DNA: TGTGCCCAGCAGGGACGCCTAGAACTTCGCGAGCAGTACTTC.